The sequence of this TCR beta chain was determined in a study of T cell responses to AZD1222 COVID-19 vaccine. General study results and limits: When two AZD1222 doses had been given, Spike-specific TCR breadth and depth rose. Scientists sampled the repertoires only once the peak T cell response had passed. Donors were largely white British and mainly female; clonal diversity was possibly underestimated. Spike-wide vaccine-associated CD4 TCRs dominated at 160-218 and 743-854.

On this clone itself: The antigen is undetermined.

Sequenced by immunoSEQ multiplex PCR; TCRdb stores in-frame clones only, minus some. The profile covers around 170,000 clones, with less than 95% appearing a single time and around 1.5% taken by the ten largest. The CDR3 is made up of 15 amino acids. CDR1 is SEHNR, CDR2 FQNEAQ, per germline (reference sequence). V lost 6 bases, J lost 0 bases, and 4 bases stayed unmatched. This clonotype originated in an adult in good health. The chain couples TRBV7-9 to TRBJ1-1; 10 nucleotides match TRBD1. The sequences come from peripheral blood, collected on day 0 of AZD1222 vaccination. For the CDR3, the DNA is TGTGCCAGCAGGGACGACAGGGGGCTGAACACTGAAGCTTTCTTT. Translating it yields CASRDDRGLNTEAFF.